One sample yielded the 10 T cell receptor beta chains listed below, sequenced in a study of metastatic and nonmetastatic thyroid tumors. All patients reached thyroid surgery having received no treatment beforehand. TCRdb re-called the PCR reads through MiXCR. This sample yields just under 20,000 clones, of which 22% are seen a single time; about 8.1% belongs to the top ten. The specimen sequenced was adjacent normal tissue. The receptors here all came from a female donor with papillary thyroid cancer or a benign thyroid nodule (not recorded which). Some clones in this sample may be carry-over from other donors' samples.

The table lists this clone with a few counts. V is TRBV7-3 and J is TRBJ1-1, with D perhaps matching TRBD1 (5 bases). In germline, CDR1 is SGHTA, CDR2 FQGTGA. V was cut by 0 bases and J by 5 bases, with 13 bases left in between. The CDR3 has 15 residues. CDR3 nucleotides: TGTGCCAGCAGCTTAACCGGGGGATCGGGGACTGAAGCTTTCTTT. Its protein is CASSLTGGSGTEAFF.

In its sample, this clone was seen a few times. The genes are TRBV6-2 or TRBV6-3 and TRBJ2-3; unclear D gene. The germline V and J ends were trimmed by 5 bases and 2 bases, with 8 bases remaining between them. Germline lookup yields CDR1 MNHEY and CDR2 SVGEGT. The CDR3 loop spans 13 amino acids. CDR3 amino acids: CASSTDDTDTQYF. The CDR3 DNA reads TGTGCCAGCAGTACGGACGACACAGATACGCAGTATTTT.

This sequence joins TRBV20-1 and TRBJ2-2, with 8 bases lining up with TRBD1. CDR3 length equals 14 residues. J lost 3 bases, V lost 5 bases, and 5 bases had no gene match. Germline CDR1 DFQATT, CDR2 SNEGSKA (reference sequence). For the CDR3, the DNA is TGCAGTGCTCGACGGGACAGGTACACCGGGGAGCTGTTTTTT. This gives the protein CSARRDRYTGELFF.

The chain uses TRBV11-1 and TRBJ2-3; tentatively, D is TRBD1 (6 bases). CDR3 length equals 14 residues. Germline V CDR1 and CDR2: SGHAT, FQDESV (reference sequence). Trimming pared 3 bases from V and 0 bases from J, leaving 7 bases between. The chain's CDR3 is CASSFGQSTDTQYF. The CDR3 nucleotides are TGTGCCAGCAGCTTTGGACAGAGCACAGATACGCAGTATTTT.

Of note for this clone: Mismatch with germline at one junction end may stem from a read error. V usage is TRBV7-8 and J usage is TRBJ2-3, with a possible D match to TRBD2 (6 bases). The CDR3 sequence is 16 residues long. The germline V gene has CDR1 SGHVS and CDR2 FQNEAQ. CDR3 sequence: CVSSFPGLDSTDTQYF. For the CDR3, the DNA is TGTGTCAGCAGCTTCCCGGGACTCGATAGCACAGATACTCAGTATTTT.

V gene TRBV25-1 combines with J gene TRBJ1-2, with TRBD1 as a possible D gene (6 bases). V lost 2 bases and J lost 7, with 17 bases in between. The CDR3 is 15 residues long. Germline V gene lookup returns CDR1 MGHDK and CDR2 SYGVNS. The CDR3 protein is CASSEGGREAAGYTF. The CDR3 coding sequence is TGTGCCAGCAGTGAAGGGGGCAGGGAGGCTGCTGGCTACACCTTC.

The chain combines TRBV28 with TRBJ2-5; D remains ambiguous. The V and J ends lost 4 bases and 4 bases respectively, with 7 bases between them. In germline, CDR1 is MDHEN, CDR2 SYDVKM. This CDR3 spans 12 amino acids. Written as DNA, the CDR3 is TGTGCCAGCAGTTGGAACCCAGAGACCCAGTACTTC. It yields the protein CASSWNPETQYF.

Only one count was recorded for this clone. A junction boundary mismatches the germline segment, possibly from a read error. The rearrangement links TRBV30 to TRBJ2-7; 7 nucleotides align to TRBD1. Germline lookup yields CDR1 GTSNPN and CDR2 SVGIG (reference sequence). The CDR3 spans 11 residues. CDR3 residues: CAWSREGAMNF. The CDR3 DNA is TGTGCCTGGAGCCGAGAGGGGGCTATGAACTTC.

This clone appeared a few times. One base away lies a much larger clone, so this may be a sequencing read error. The chain carries TRBV12-3 or TRBV12-4 and TRBJ1-2, with D possibly TRBD1 on 6 matching bases. This CDR3 spans 13 amino acids. Trimming cost V 7 bases and J 8 bases, with 17 bases left between them. CDR3 DNA sequence: TGTGCCAGCACTATCAGGGGCTGGGCGGGCTACACCTTC. Amino acids: CASTIRGWAGYTF.

Note on this clone: Just one base apart from a much larger clone, this may be a read error. V gene TRBV28 combines with J gene TRBJ1-2; D call uncertain. The CDR3 loop spans 14 amino acids. Per germline, CDR1 MDHEN and CDR2 SYDVKM. The CDR3 DNA is TGTGCCAGCAGTTTACGACCGATGAACTATGGCGACACCTTC. It specifies CASSLRPMNYGDTF.